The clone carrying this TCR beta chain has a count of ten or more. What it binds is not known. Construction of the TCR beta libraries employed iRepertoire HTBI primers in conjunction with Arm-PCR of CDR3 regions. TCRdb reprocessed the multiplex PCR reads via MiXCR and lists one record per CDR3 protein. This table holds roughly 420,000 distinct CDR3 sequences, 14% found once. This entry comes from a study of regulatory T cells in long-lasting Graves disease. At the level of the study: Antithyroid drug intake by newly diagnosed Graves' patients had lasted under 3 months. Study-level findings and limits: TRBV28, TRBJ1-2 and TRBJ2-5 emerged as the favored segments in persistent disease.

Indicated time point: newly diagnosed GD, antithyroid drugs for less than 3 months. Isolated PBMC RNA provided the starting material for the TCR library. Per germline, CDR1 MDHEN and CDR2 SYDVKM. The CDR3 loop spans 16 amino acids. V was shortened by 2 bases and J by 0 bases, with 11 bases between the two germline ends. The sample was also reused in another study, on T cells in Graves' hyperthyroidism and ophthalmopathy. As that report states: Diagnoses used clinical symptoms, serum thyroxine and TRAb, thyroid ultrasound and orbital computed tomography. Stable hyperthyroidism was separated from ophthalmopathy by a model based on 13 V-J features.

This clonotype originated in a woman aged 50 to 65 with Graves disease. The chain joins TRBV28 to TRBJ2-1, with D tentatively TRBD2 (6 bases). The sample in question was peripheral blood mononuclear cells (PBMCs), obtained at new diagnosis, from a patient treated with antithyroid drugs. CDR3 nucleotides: TGTGCCAGCAGTTTAACCGGGAGAGGCTCCTACAATGAGCAGTTCTTC. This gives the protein CASSLTGRGSYNEQFF.